The TCR beta chain described here comes from a study of beta chain features in type 1 diabetes. Study-level background: Comparable age, gender and cell yields were observed in patients relative to healthy donors. Examination spanned over 85,000,000 sorted cells from all samples.

This CDR3 is built from 16 residues. J was trimmed by 4 bases and V by 3 bases; bases with no gene match: 13. Germline loops: CDR1 SGHNT, CDR2 YYREEE (reference sequence). Sequencing targeted expressed TCRB transcripts, as all isolated RNA had been reverse transcribed. Method: immunoSEQ multiplex PCR; TCRdb's copy keeps in-frame clones and lacks some. The sample includes nearly 350,000 clones, approximately 8.2% of them seen just once. The receptor's source is a woman between 18 and 29 years old in good health. The rearrangement links TRBV5-4 to TRBJ2-7; 7 nucleotides match TRBD1. The sequenced material came from central memory CD4+ T cells from blood. The CDR3: CASSSGTALGQYEQYF. CDR3 bases: TGTGCCAGCAGCTCAGGGACAGCGCTAGGGCAATACGAGCAGTACTTC.